This T cell receptor (beta chain) originates from a study of CD8 T cells in Susac syndrome. Study as a whole: Within the sequenced Susac syndrome patient group, six exhibited active disease and roughly 8 were in remission. Susac syndrome patients were untreated, on corticosteroids with some adding intravenous immunoglobulin, or on intravenous immunoglobulin only.

Random hexamers were used to reverse transcribe an amount of roughly 0.5 to 1 ug RNA. The TCR beta CDR3 was amplified by immunoSEQ multiplex PCR across 54 Vbeta, 13 Jbeta. Via MiXCR, TCRdb re-called the immunoSEQ multiplex PCR reads, giving one row per CDR3 protein. This table holds 95,000 to 150,000 distinct CDR3 sequences, roughly 95% found once. The authors sequenced TCR beta from blood CD8+ and CD4+ T cells. V lost 5 bases and J 2 bases, leaving 12 bases between the germline ends. The CDR3 covers 15 residues. Germline V gene sequence: CDR1 PRHDT, CDR2 FYEKMQ (reference sequence). The TCR sequence derives from a human donor with Susac syndrome. The specimen sequenced was CD4+ T cells from PBMCs. V gene TRBV13 combines with J gene TRBJ2-2, with D uncertain. CDR3 sequence reads: CASSRTEKNTGELFF. In DNA, the CDR3 is TGTGCCAGCAGCCGGACCGAAAAAAACACCGGGGAGCTGTTTTTT.